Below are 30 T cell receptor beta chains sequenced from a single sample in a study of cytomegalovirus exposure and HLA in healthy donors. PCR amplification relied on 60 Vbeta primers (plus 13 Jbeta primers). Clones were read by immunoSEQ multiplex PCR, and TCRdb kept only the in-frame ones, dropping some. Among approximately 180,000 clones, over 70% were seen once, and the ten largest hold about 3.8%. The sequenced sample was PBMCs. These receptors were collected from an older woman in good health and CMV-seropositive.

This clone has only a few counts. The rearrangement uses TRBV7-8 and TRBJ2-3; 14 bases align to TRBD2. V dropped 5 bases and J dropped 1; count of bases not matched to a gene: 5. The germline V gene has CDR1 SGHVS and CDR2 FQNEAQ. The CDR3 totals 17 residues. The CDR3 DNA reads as TGTGCCAGCAGCCCGGGACTAGCGGGGGCCCGCACAGATACGCAGTATTTT. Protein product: CASSPGLAGARTDTQYF.

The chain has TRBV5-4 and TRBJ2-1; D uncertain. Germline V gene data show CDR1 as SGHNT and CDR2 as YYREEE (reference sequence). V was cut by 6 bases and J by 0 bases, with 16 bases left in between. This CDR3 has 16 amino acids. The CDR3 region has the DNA TGTGCCAGCATCCCCGACCCAGCTAGCTCCTACAATGAGCAGTTCTTC. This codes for CASIPDPASSYNEQFF.

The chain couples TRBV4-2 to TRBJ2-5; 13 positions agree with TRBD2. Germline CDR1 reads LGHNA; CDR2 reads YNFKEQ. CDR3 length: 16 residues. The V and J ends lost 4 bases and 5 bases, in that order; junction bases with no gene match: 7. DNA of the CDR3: TGTGCCAGCAGCCGCGGGACTAGCGGGGTAGGGGAGACCCAGTACTTC. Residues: CASSRGTSGVGETQYF.

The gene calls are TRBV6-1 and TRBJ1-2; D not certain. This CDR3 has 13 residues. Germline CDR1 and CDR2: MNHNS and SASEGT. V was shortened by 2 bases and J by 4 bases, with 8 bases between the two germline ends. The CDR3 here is CASSESGSYGYTF. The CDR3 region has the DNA TGTGCCAGCAGTGAATCGGGGAGCTATGGCTACACCTTC.

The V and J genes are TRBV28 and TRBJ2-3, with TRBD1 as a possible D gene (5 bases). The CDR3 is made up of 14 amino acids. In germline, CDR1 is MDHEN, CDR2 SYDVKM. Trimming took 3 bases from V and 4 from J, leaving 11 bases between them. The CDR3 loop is CASSFWGGADTQYF. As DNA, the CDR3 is TGTGCCAGCAGTTTTTGGGGCGGCGCAGATACGCAGTATTTT.

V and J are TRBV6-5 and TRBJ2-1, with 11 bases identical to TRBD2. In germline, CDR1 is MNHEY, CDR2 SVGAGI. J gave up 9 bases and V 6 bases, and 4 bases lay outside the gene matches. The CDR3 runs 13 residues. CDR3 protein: CASRETSGTEQFF. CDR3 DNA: TGTGCCAGCAGAGAGACTAGCGGGACTGAGCAGTTCTTC.

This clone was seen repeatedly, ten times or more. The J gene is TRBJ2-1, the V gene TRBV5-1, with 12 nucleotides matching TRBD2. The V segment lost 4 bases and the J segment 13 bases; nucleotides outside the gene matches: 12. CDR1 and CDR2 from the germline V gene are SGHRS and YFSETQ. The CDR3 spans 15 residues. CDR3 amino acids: CASSQEPGLAGEQFF. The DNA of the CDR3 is TGCGCCAGCAGCCAGGAACCGGGACTAGCGGGTGAACAGTTCTTC.

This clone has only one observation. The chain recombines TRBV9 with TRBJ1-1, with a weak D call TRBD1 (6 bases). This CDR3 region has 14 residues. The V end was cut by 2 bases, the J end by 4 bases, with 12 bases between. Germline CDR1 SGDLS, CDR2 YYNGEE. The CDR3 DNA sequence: TGTGCCAGCAGCGTCGGACAGTCGGTCACTGAAGCTTTCTTT. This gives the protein CASSVGQSVTEAFF.

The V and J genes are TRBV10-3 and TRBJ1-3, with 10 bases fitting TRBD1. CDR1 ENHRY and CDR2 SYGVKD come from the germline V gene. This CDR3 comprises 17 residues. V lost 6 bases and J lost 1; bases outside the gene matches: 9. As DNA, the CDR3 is TGTGCCATCAGCGACTCACGACAGGGGGCGTCTGGAAACACCATATATTTT. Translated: CAISDSRQGASGNTIYF.

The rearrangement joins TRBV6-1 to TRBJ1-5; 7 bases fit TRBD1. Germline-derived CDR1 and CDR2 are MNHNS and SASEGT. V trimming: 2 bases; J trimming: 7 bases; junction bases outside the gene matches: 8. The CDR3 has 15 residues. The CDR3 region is CASSEPRGGRQPQHF. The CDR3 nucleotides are TGTGCCAGCAGTGAACCACGAGGGGGCAGGCAGCCCCAGCATTTT.

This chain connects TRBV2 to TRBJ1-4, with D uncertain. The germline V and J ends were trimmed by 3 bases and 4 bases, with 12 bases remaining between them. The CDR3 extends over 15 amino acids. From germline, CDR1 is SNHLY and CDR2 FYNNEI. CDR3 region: CASSDPWAGNEKLFF. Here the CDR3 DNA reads TGTGCCAGCAGTGACCCGTGGGCTGGTAATGAAAAACTGTTTTTT.

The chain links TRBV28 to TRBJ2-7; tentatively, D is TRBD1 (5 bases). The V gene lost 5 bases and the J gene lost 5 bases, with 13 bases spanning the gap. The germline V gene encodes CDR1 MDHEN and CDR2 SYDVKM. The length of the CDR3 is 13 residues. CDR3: CASSPSGIHEQYF. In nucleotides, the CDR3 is TGTGCCAGCAGTCCTTCAGGGATCCACGAGCAGTACTTC. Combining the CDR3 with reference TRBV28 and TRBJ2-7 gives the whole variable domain DVKVTQSSRYLVKRTGEKVFLECVQDMDHENMFWYRQDPGLGLRLIYFSYDVKMKEKGDIPEGYSVSREKKERFSLILESASTNQTSMYLCASSPSGIHEQYFGPGTRLTVT.

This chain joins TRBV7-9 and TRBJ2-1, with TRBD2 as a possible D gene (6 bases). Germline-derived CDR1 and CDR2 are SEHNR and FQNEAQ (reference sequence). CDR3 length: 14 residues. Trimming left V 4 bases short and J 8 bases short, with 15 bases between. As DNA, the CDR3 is TGTGCCAGCAGCTGGAGGGAGTACAACGATGAGCAGTTCTTC. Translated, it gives CASSWREYNDEQFF.

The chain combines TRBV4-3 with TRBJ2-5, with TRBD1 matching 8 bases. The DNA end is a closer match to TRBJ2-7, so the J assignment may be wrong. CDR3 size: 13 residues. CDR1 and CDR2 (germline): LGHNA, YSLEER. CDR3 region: CASSAQGAYEQYF. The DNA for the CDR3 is TGCGCCAGCAGCGCCCAGGGGGCTTACGAGCAGTACTTC.

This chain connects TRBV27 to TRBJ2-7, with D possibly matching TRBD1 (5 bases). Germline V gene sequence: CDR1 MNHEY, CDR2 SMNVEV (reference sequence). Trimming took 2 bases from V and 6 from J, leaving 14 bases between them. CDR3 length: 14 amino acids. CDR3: CASSLRGQGVEQYF. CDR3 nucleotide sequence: TGTGCCAGCAGTTTACGTGGCCAAGGGGTCGAGCAGTACTTC.

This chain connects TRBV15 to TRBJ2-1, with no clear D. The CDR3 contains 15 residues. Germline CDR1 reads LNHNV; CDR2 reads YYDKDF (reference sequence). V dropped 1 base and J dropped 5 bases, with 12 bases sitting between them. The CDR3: CATSRGGGSNNEQFF. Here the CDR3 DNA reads TGTGCCACCAGCAGAGGCGGCGGATCCAACAATGAGCAGTTCTTC.

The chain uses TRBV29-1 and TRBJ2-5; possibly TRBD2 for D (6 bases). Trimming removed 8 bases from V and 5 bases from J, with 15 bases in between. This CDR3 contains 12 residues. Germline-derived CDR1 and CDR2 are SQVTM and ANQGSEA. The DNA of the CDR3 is TGCAGCTTTAGCGGAGCCGGGGAGACCCAGTACTTC. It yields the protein CSFSGAGETQYF.

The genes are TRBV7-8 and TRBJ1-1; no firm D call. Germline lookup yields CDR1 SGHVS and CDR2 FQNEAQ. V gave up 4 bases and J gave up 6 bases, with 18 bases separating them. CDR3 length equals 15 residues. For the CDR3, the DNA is TGTGCCAGCAGCTCTGTAAGGCGTTCGGAGGCTGAAGCTTTCTTT. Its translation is CASSSVRRSEAEAFF.

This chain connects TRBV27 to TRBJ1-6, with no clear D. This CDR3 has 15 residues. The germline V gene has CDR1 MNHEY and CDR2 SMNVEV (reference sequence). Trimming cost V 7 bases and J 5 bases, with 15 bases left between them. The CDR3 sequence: CASILANSDNSPLHF. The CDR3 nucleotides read TGTGCCAGCATCCTCGCTAATTCGGATAATTCACCCCTCCACTTT.

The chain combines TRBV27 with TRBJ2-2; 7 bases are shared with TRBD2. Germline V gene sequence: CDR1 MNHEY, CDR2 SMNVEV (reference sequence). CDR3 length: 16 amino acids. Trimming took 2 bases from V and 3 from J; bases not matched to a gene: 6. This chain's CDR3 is CASSLVAGADTGELFF. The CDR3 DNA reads TGTGCCAGCAGTTTAGTGGCGGGAGCGGACACCGGGGAGCTGTTTTTT.

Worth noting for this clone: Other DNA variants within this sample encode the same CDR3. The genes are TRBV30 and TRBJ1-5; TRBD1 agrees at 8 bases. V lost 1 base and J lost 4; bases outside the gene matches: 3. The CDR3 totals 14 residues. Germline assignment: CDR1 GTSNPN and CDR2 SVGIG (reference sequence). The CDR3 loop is CAWSGGTGNQPQHF. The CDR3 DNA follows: TGTGCCTGGAGTGGGGGGACAGGTAATCAGCCCCAGCATTTT.

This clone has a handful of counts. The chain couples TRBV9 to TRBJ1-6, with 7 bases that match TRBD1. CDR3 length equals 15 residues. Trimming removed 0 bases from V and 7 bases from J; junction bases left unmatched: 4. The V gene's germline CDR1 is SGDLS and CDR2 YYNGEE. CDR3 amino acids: CASSVGQGENSPLHF. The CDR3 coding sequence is TGTGCCAGCAGCGTAGGACAGGGAGAGAATTCACCCCTCCACTTT.

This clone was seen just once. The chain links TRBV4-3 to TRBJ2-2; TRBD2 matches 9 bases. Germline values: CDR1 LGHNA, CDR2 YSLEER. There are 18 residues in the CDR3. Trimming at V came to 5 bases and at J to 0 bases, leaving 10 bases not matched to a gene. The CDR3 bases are TGCGCCAGCAGCTTTTATAGGCGGGGGGGTACGAACACCGGGGAGCTGTTTTTT. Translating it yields CASSFYRRGGTNTGELFF.

In DNA, the CDR3 is TGTGCCAGCAGCAAACCGGGACAGACTCAAGAGACCCAGTACTTC. Translated, it gives CASSKPGQTQETQYF. This rearrangement joins TRBV11-2 to TRBJ2-5, with 7 bases fitting TRBD1. Germline V gives CDR1 SGHAT, CDR2 FQNNGV. This CDR3 is 15 amino acids long. Trimming at V came to 5 bases and at J to 2 bases, leaving 8 bases not matched to a gene.

The DNA of the CDR3 is TGCAGCGTTGAGCCAGACAGCTCCTACGAGCAGTACTTC. It yields the protein CSVEPDSSYEQYF. This chain joins TRBV29-1 and TRBJ2-7; D may be TRBD1 (5 bases). Germline-derived CDR1 and CDR2 are SQVTM and ANQGSEA. Trimming stripped 3 bases from V and 0 bases from J, with 9 bases between. This CDR3 comprises 13 residues.

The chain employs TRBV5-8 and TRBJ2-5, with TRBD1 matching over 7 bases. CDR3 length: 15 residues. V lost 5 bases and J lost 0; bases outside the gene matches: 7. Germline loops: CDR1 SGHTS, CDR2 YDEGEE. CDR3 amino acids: CASRGGVRYQETQYF. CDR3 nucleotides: TGTGCCAGCAGAGGGGGCGTCCGGTACCAAGAGACCCAGTACTTC.

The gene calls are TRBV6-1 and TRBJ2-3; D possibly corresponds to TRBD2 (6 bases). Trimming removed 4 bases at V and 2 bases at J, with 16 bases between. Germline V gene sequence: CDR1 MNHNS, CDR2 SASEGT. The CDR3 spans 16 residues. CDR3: CASSATSGSPTDTQYF. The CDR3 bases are TGTGCCAGCAGTGCTACGTCCGGGAGCCCCACAGATACGCAGTATTTT.

CDR3 residues: CASSPLTGANQPQHF. CDR3 bases: TGTGCCAGTAGTCCCCTGACAGGGGCTAATCAGCCCCAGCATTTT. V and J are TRBV19 and TRBJ1-5, with 8 bases identical to TRBD1. Germline CDR1 LNHDA, CDR2 SQIVND (reference sequence). The CDR3 is 15 residues long. The ends lost 5 bases at V and 4 bases at J; junction bases unmatched: 7.

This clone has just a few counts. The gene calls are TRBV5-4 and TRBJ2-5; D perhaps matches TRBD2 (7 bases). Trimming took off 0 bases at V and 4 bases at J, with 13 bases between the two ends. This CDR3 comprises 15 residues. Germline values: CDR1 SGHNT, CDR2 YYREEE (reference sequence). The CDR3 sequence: CASSLDQGRGETQYF. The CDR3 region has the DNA TGTGCCAGCAGCTTGGATCAGGGGAGGGGAGAGACCCAGTACTTC.

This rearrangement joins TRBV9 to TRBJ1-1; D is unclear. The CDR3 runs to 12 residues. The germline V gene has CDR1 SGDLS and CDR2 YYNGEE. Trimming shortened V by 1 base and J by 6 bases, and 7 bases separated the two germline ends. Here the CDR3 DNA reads TGTGCCAGCAGCGTAAACGGAGCTGAAGCTTTCTTT. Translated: CASSVNGAEAFF. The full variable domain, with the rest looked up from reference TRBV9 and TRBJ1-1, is DSGVTQTPKHLITATGQRVTLRCSPRSGDLSVYWYQQSLDQGLQFLIQYYNGEERAKGNILERFSAQQFPDLHSELNLSSLELGDSALYFCASSVNGAEAFFGQGTRLTVV.